This TCR beta chain was recorded in a study of blood T cell repertoires in COVID-19. Study-wide context: Both acute and convalescent COVID-19 samples were obtained from the United States, Italy and Spain. PBMCs, B-cell-depleted T cells, or T cells were the source of the cDNA or gDNA that made up the material.

Authors' processing steps: Nucleated cell counts were estimated from reference gene primer amplification. Clones were read by immunoSEQ multiplex PCR, and TCRdb kept only the in-frame ones, dropping some. Clonal size and the V and J genes are those of that table, whereas D and trimming came from the DNA. The table has about 240,000 clones, 88% seen once. This CDR3 spans 14 amino acids. CDR1 and CDR2 from the germline V gene are LNHDA and SQIVND (reference sequence). V trimming: 7 bases; J trimming: 7 bases; junction bases outside the gene matches: 9. The chain is built from TRBV19 and TRBJ2-7, with 11 nucleotides matching TRBD2. Sequenced input: peripheral blood. The source of this sequence is a woman aged 25 to 45 with acute or convalescent COVID-19. The CDR3 nucleotides are TGTGCCAGTACTCTAGCGGGAGGCTTGGGGGAGCAGTACTTC. Encoded protein: CASTLAGGLGEQYF. The whole variable domain, filled in from reference TRBV19 and TRBJ2-7, reads DGGITQSPKYLFRKEGQNVTLSCEQNLNHDAMYWYRQDPGQGLRLIYYSQIVNDFQKGDIAEGYSVSREKKESFPLTVTSAQKNPTAFYLCASTLAGGLGEQYFGPGTRLTVT.